The source of this TCR beta chain is a study of T cells after yellow fever vaccination. Across the whole study: Where fractions had low cell numbers, libraries were prepared from them with the SMART-Seq v4 Ultra Low Input RNA kit.

There are a few counts of this clonotype. Its matching antigen is unknown. Regarding the study as a whole: Subsequent to the booster, the majority of primary-vaccination clones reappeared (roughly 97% CD4, about 90% CD8). By day 5 rather than day 15, the secondary response had peaked, though it was weaker.

CDR3 length: 15 residues. The V end was cut by 0 bases, the J end by 7 bases, with 12 bases between. Germline V gene lookup returns CDR1 KGHSH and CDR2 LQKENI. TCRdb reprocessed the 5' RACE reads via MiXCR and lists one record per CDR3 protein. The repertoire holds more than 300,000 distinct CDR3 sequences, with 4% to 5.5% as singletons. The J gene is TRBJ1-4, the V gene TRBV18; D gene ambiguous. The sequence derives from a man aged 18-30 years who received the YFV17D yellow fever vaccine. The sample in question was PBMCs, obtained 15 days after the yellow fever booster vaccination. CDR3: CASSPPTTSGEKLFF. As DNA, the CDR3 is TGTGCCAGCTCACCACCGACCACCTCAGGTGAAAAACTGTTTTTT.